This TCR beta chain was identified in a study of vaccination and CD4 T cells after COVID-19. The table lists this clonotype with a few counts. Its antigen is not identified. Cultured CD4+ T cell DNA underwent sequencing with the Oncomine TCR Beta short-read assay. TCRdb analysed the PCR reads with MiXCR anew, one entry per CDR3 protein. The sample consists of about 25,000 distinct CDR3 sequences, roughly 33% of them appearing once. The CDR3 is made up of 16 amino acids. The germline CDR1 and CDR2 sequences are LNHNV and YYDKDF (reference sequence). V was cut by 0 bases and J by 4 bases, with 13 bases left in between. This sample's time point: late sampling 161 to 241 days after vaccination in a few convalescent patients. Indicated treatment: roughly 10-day PBMC culture with coronavirus spike peptide pools or control peptides (ViraFEST assay).

This chain connects TRBV15 to TRBJ2-1, with a weak D call TRBD2 (6 bases). This receptor was obtained from a human donor who had recovered from COVID-19. The input for sequencing was CD4+ T cells from blood, cultured in vitro, taken about 7 months after SARS-CoV-2 vaccination. Written as DNA, the CDR3 is TGTGCCACCAGCAGAGATCCCAGCGGGCCTTACAATGAGCAGTTCTTC. Protein sequence: CATSRDPSGPYNEQFF.